These 3 T cell receptor beta chains originate from one sample sequenced in a study of control samples from healthy donors and cancer patients. Here immunoSEQ multiplex PCR was the method, and the copy in TCRdb shows in-frame clones only, minus some. The sample lists roughly 170,000 clones, 85% to 95% seen once, with about 1.6% in the top ten. The specimen was blood. These receptors came from a man younger than 30 in good health.

The chain couples TRBV5-6 to TRBJ2-7, with D perhaps matching TRBD1 or TRBD2 (5 bases each). CDR3 length: 13 residues. The V and J ends lost 6 bases and 2 bases respectively, with 12 bases between them. Germline-derived CDR1 and CDR2 are SGHDT and YYEEEE. DNA for the CDR3: TGTGCCAGCACCGGGGACGGAACCTACGAGCAGTACTTC. This translates into CASTGDGTYEQYF.

The gene calls are TRBV5-1 and TRBJ2-1; TRBD2 matches at 8 bases. Trimming cost V 3 bases and J 6 bases; bases outside gene matches: 14. Germline CDR1 is SGHRS and CDR2 is YFSETQ. The CDR3 extends over 17 amino acids. CDR3: CASSSPWERGRINEQFF. CDR3 bases: TGCGCCAGCAGCTCCCCCTGGGAGCGGGGGAGAATCAATGAGCAGTTCTTC.

The rearrangement links TRBV13 to TRBJ2-4; no reliable D call. This CDR3 spans 11 amino acids. V was shortened by 5 bases and J by 7 bases, with 6 bases between the two germline ends. Germline CDR1 reads PRHDT; CDR2 reads FYEKMQ (reference sequence). The CDR3 sequence: CASSLRNIQYF. CDR3 DNA sequence: TGTGCCAGCAGCCTTAGGAACATTCAGTACTTC.